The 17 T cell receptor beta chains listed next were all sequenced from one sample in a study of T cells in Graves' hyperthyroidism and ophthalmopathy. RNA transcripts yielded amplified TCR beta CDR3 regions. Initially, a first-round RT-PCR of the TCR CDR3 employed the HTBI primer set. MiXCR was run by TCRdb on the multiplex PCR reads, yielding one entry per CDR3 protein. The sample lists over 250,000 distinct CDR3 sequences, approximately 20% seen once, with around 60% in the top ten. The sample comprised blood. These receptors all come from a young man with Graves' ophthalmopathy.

CDR3 residues: CASTLGQPNTGELFF. CDR3 nucleotide sequence: TGTGCCAGTACTCTAGGACAGCCGAACACCGGGGAGCTGTTTTTT. The chain is built from TRBV2 and TRBJ2-2, with D perhaps matching TRBD1 (6 bases). The V gene lost 9 bases and the J gene lost 0 bases, with 14 bases spanning the gap. Germline V gene data show CDR1 as SNHLY and CDR2 as FYNNEI. There are 15 residues in the CDR3.

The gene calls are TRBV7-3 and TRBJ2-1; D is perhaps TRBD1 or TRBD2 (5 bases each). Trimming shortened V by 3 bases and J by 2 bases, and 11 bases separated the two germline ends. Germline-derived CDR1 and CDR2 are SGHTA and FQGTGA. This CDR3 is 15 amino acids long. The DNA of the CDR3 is TGTGCCAGCAGCTTCGGGACGACGACCTACAATGAGCAGTTCTTC. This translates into CASSFGTTTYNEQFF.

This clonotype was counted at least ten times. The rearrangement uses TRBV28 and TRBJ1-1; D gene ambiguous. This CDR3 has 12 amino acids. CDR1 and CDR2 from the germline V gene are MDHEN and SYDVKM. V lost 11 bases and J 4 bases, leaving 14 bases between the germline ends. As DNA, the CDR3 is TGTGCCGGAGGGTACACCGGCACTGAAGCTTTCTTT. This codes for CAGGYTGTEAFF.

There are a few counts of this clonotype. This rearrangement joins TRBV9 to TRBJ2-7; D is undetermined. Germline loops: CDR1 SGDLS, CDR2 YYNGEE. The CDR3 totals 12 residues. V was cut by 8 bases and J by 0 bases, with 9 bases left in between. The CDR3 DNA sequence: TGTGCCAGAGGACGGAGCTCCTACGAGCAGTACTTC. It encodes CARGRSSYEQYF.

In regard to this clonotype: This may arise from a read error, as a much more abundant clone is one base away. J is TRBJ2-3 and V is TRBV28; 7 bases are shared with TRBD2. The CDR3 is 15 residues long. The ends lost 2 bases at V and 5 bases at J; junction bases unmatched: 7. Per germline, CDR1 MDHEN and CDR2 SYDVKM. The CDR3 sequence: CASSLHGGGGDTQYF. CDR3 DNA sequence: TGTGCCAGCAGTTTACATGGGGGGGGGGGAGATACGCAGTATTTT. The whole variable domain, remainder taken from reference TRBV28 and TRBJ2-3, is DVKVTQSSRYLVKRTGEKVFLECVQDMDHENMFWYRQDPGLGLRLIYFSYDVKMKEKGDIPEGYSVSREKKERFSLILESASTNQTSMYLCASSLHGGGGDTQYFGPGTRLTVL.

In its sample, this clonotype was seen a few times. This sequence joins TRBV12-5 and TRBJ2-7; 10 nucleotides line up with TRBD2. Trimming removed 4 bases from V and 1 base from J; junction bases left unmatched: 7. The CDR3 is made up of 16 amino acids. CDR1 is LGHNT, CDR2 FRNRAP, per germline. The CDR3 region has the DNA TGTGCTAGTGGTTCTCGGACTAGCGGAATATCCTACGAGCAGTACTTC. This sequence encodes CASGSRTSGISYEQYF.

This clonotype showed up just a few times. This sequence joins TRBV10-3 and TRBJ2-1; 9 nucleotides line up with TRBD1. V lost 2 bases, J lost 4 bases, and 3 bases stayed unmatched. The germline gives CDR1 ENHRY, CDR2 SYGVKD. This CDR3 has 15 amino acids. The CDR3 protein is CAISEGTGQYNEQFF. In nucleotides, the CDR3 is TGTGCCATCAGTGAGGGGACAGGGCAATACAATGAGCAGTTCTTC.

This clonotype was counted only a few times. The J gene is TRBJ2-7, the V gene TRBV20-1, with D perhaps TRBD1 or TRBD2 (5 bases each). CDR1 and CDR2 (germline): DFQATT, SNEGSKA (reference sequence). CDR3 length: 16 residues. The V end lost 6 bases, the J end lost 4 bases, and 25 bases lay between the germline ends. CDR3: CSANRDVNFPLYEQYF. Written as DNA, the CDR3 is TGCAGTGCGAACCGGGACGTAAATTTCCCACTATACGAGCAGTACTTC.

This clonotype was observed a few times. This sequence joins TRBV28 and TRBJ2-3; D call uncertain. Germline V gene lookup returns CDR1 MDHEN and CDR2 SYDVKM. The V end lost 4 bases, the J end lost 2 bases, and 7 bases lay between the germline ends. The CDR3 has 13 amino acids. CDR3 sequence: CASSSFTTDTQYF. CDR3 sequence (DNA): TGTGCCAGCAGTTCCTTCACCACAGATACGCAGTATTTT.

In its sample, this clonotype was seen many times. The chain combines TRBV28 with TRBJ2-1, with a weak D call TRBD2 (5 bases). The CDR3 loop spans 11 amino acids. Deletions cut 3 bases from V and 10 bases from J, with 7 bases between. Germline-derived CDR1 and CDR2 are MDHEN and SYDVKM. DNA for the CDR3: TGTGCCAGCAGTTTGTGGAGGGAGCAGTTCTTC. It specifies CASSLWREQFF.

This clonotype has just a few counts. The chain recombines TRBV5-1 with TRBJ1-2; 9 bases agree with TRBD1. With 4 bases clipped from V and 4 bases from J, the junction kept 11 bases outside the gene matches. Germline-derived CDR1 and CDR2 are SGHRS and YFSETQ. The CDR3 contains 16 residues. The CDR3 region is CASSEGPGQGTYGYTF. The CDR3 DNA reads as TGCGCCAGCAGCGAAGGTCCCGGACAGGGGACCTATGGCTACACCTTC.

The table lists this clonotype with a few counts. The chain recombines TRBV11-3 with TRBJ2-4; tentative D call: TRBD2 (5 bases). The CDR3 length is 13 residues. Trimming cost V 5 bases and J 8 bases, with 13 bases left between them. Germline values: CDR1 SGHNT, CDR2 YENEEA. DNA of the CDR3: TGTGCCAGCAGCCTCGACACCGGGGACATTCAGTACTTC. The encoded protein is CASSLDTGDIQYF.

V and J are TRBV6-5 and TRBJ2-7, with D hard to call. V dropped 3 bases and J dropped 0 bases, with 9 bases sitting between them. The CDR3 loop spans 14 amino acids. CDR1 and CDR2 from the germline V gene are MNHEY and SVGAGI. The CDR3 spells CASSYGDSSYEQYF. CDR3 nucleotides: TGTGCCAGCAGTTATGGGGATTCCTCCTACGAGCAGTACTTC.

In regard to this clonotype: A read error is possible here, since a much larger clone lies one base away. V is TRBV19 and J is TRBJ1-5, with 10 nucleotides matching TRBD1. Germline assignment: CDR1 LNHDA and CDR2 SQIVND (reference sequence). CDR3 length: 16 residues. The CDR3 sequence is CASSPGTGASDQPQHF. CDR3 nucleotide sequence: TGTGCCAGTAGTCCCGGGACAGGGGCTAGCGATCAGCCCCAGCATTTT.

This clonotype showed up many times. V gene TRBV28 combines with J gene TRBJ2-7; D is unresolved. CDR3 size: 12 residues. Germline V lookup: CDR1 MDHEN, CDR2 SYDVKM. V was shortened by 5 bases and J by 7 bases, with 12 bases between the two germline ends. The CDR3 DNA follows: TGTGCCAGCAGTATAAATGTCGGGGAGCAGTACTTC. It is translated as CASSINVGEQYF.

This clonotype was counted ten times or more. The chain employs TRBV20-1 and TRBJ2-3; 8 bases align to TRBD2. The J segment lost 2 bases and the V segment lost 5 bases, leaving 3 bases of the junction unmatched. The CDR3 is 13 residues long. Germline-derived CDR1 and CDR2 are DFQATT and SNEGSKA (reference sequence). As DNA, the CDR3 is TGCAGTGCTCTTAGCGGGAACACAGATACGCAGTATTTT. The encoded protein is CSALSGNTDTQYF.

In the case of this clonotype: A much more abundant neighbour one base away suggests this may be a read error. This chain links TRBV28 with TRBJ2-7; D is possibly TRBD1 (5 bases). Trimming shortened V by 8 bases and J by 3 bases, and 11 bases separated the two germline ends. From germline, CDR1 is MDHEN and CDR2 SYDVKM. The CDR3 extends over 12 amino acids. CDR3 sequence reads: CASGWGIYEQYF. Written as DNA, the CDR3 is TGTGCCAGCGGTTGGGGCATCTACGAGCAGTACTTC.